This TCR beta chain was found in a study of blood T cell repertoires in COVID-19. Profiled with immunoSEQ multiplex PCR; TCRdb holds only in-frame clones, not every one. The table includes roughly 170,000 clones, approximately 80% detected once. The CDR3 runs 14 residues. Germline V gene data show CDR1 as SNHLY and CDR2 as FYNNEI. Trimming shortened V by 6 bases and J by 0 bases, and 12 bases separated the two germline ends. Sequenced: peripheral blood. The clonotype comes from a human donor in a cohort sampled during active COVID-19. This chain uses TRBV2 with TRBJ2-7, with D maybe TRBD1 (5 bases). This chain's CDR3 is CASRDSESSYEQYF. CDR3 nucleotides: TGTGCCAGCAGAGACAGCGAGAGCTCCTACGAGCAGTACTTC.